This TCR beta chain emerged from a study of blood T cell repertoires in COVID-19. As for the study in general: Sources were T cells, B-cell-depleted T cells, or PBMCs; the material itself was cDNA or gDNA.

The CDR3 has 15 residues. V gave up 2 bases and J gave up 4 bases; unmatched junction bases: 6. Germline loops: CDR1 MDHEN, CDR2 SYDVKM. The authors' processing: Counts of nucleated cells, estimated from reference gene primer amplification, were obtained. The assay was immunoSEQ multiplex PCR, and TCRdb's table has in-frame clones only and misses some. V and J calls and clone size follow that table, whereas D and trimming were derived from the DNA. The table has 75,000 to 90,000 clones, roughly nine tenths seen once. This TCR came from a woman aged 45-59 years in a cohort sampled during active COVID-19. The chain couples TRBV28 to TRBJ1-2; 8 nucleotides agree with TRBD1. The sequencing input was peripheral blood. CDR3 residues: CASSLQPGQVYGYTF. For the CDR3, the DNA is TGTGCCAGCAGTTTACAACCGGGACAGGTCTATGGCTACACCTTC.